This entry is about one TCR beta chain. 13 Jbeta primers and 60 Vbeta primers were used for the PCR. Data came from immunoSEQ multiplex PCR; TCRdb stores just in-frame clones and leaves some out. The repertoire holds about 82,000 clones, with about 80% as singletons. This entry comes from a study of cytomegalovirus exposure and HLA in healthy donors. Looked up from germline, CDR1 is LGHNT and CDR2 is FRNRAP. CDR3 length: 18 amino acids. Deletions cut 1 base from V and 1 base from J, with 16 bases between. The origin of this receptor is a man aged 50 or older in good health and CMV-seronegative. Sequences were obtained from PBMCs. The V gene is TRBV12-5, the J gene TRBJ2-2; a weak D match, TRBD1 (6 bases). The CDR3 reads CASGLAGPGHKNTGELFF. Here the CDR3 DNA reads TGTGCTAGTGGTTTGGCCGGACCGGGACACAAGAACACCGGGGAGCTGTTTTTT.